A single TCR beta chain is shown here with its context. This entry comes from a study of lymphopenia after photon versus proton radiotherapy. The assay was immunoSEQ multiplex PCR, and TCRdb's table has in-frame clones only and misses some. Of 60,000 to 75,000 clones in the sample, approximately 83% were seen once. Germline V gene data show CDR1 as MNHEY and CDR2 as SVGAGI. V was shortened by 0 bases and J by 2 bases, with 9 bases between the two germline ends. The length of the CDR3 is 15 residues. V and J are TRBV6-5 and TRBJ2-3; no definite D call. The sequence was collected from a man between 40 and 49 years old with gastric cancer. The material sequenced was peripheral blood, taken from a patient treated with photon-based radiotherapy. The CDR3 DNA reads TGTGCCAGCAGTTACTCTGGGATTCCCACAGATACGCAGTATTTT. Protein: CASSYSGIPTDTQYF.